The entry below gives a single T cell receptor (beta chain) sequence along with its context. Sequencing used immunoSEQ multiplex PCR; TCRdb keeps in-frame clones, though not all of them. Of 30,000 to 35,000 clones in the sample, more than 75% are singletons; the top ten hold roughly 0.41%. These data are taken from a study of T cell changes during pregnancy in multiple sclerosis. Germline CDR1 is LNHDA and CDR2 is SQIVND (reference sequence). This CDR3 spans 12 amino acids. Trimming took off 6 bases at V and 3 bases at J, with 7 bases between the two ends. The source was CD4+ T cells from peripheral blood mononuclear cells, collected in the second trimester of pregnancy. This chain joins TRBV19 and TRBJ2-3; TRBD2 is a possible D gene (6 bases). The origin of this receptor is a female donor in good health, enrolled as a control in a pregnancy study. The CDR3 is CASSGSTDTQYF. The CDR3 bases are TGTGCCAGTAGCGGGAGTACAGATACGCAGTATTTT.